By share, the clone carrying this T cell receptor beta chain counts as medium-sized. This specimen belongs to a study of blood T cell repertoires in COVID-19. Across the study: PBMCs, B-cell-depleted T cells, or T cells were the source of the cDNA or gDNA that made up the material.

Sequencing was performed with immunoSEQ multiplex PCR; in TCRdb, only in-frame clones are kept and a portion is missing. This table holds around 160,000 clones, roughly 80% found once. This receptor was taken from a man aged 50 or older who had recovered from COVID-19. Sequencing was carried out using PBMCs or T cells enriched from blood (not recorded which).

Here the CDR3 reads CASRAGLGSYEQYF. The CDR3 DNA reads TGCGCCAGCAGGGCAGGTTTGGGCTCCTACGAGCAGTACTTC. V is TRBV5-1 and J is TRBJ2-7; D is uncertain. This CDR3 is built from 14 residues. The ends were cut back, 5 bases at V and 0 bases at J, with 12 bases in the middle. In germline, CDR1 is SGHRS, CDR2 YFSETQ.